What follows describes a single T cell receptor beta chain. This entry comes from a study of blood T cell repertoires in COVID-19. In the authors' workflow: The assay estimated nucleated cells by amplifying reference gene primers. The table came from immunoSEQ multiplex PCR; TCRdb's copy has only in-frame clones and leaves some out. That table gives V, J and clone size, and the DNA gave D and trimming. The table includes about 250,000 clones, roughly four fifths detected once. The receptor's source is a man at least 80 years old with acute or convalescent COVID-19. Material for sequencing was peripheral blood.

The CDR3 DNA reads as TGCACCAGCAGCCTGCCGGGACTAGCGGGTTACGAGCAGTACTTC. The encoded protein is CTSSLPGLAGYEQYF. The rearrangement uses TRBV1 and TRBJ2-7; the table's TRBD2 call for D was not verified on the DNA. TRBV1 represents a pseudogene. The CDR3 totals 15 residues.